Presented here are 15 T cell receptor beta chains from one specimen sequenced in a study of control samples from healthy donors and cancer patients. The method was immunoSEQ multiplex PCR; TCRdb's version includes in-frame clones alone and lacks a portion of them. The sample has some 70,000 clones, approximately 88% seen once. Sequenced material: PBMCs. The receptors here all came from a woman aged 45-59 years with lung cancer.

This clone was picked up a small number of times. The chain recombines TRBV9 with TRBJ1-6, with 8 bases lining up with TRBD1. The CDR3 sequence is 15 residues long. Germline trimming cut 5 bases from V and 7 bases from J; bases unmatched to any gene: 8. Per germline, CDR1 SGDLS and CDR2 YYNGEE. This CDR3 reads CASRDGQGKNSPLHF. The CDR3, as DNA: TGTGCCAGCAGGGACGGACAGGGAAAAAATTCACCCCTCCACTTT.

The chain links TRBV19 to TRBJ1-5, with D uncertain. V was clipped by 3 bases and J by 3 bases, with 3 bases between them. The CDR3 covers 12 residues. Per the germline V gene, CDR1 is LNHDA and CDR2 is SQIVND (reference sequence). The CDR3 bases are TGTGCCAGTAGTATGCCCAATCAGCCCCAGCATTTT. Protein product: CASSMPNQPQHF.

V is TRBV12-5 and J is TRBJ2-7; D is unclear. CDR3 length equals 12 residues. Germline CDR1 is LGHNT and CDR2 is FRNRAP. Trimming took off 6 bases at V and 2 bases at J, with 8 bases between the two ends. CDR3 nucleotide sequence: TGTGCTAGTGGGTACAACCCCTACGAGCAGTACTTC. Its translation is CASGYNPYEQYF.

The gene calls are TRBV24-1 and TRBJ2-3, with TRBD1 identical over 7 bases. Germline V gene sequence: CDR1 KGHDR, CDR2 SFDVKD. With V trimmed by 4 bases and J by 2 bases, 8 bases remained unmatched. The CDR3 spans 16 residues. The CDR3 here is CATSDQQGRTTDTQYF. CDR3 nucleotide sequence: TGTGCCACCAGTGACCAACAGGGGCGTACCACAGATACGCAGTATTTT.

The chain combines TRBV6-2 or TRBV6-3 with TRBJ1-1; D perhaps matches TRBD1 (6 bases). CDR3 size: 15 residues. V lost 6 bases to trimming and J lost 1 base, with 15 bases between them. From germline, CDR1 is MNHEY and CDR2 SVGEGT. The CDR3: CASRPGGPRNTEAFF. In DNA, the CDR3 is TGTGCCAGCAGACCTGGGGGCCCAAGGAACACTGAAGCTTTCTTT.

This chain connects TRBV19 to TRBJ1-3, with no clear D. The germline gives CDR1 LNHDA, CDR2 SQIVND (reference sequence). Trimming took 6 bases from V and 0 from J, leaving 6 bases between them. CDR3 length: 13 residues. The CDR3 sequence: CASRTFSGNTIYF. CDR3 sequence (DNA): TGTGCCAGTAGGACCTTCTCTGGAAACACCATATATTTT.

This clone was counted a single time. This rearrangement joins TRBV5-1 to TRBJ2-1; 9 bases map to TRBD2. V was clipped by 0 bases and J by 2 bases; unmatched bases: 0. Germline V gene lookup returns CDR1 SGHRS and CDR2 YFSETQ. The CDR3 contains 15 residues. CDR3 DNA: TGCGCCAGCAGCTTGGGCGGGGGGGCCTACAATGAGCAGTTCTTC. This sequence encodes CASSLGGGAYNEQFF. Variable domain in full (rest from reference TRBV5-1 and TRBJ2-1): KAGVTQTPRYLIKTRGQQVTLSCSPISGHRSVSWYQQTPGQGLQFLFEYFSETQRNKGNFPGRFSGRQFSNSRSEMNVSTLELGDSALYLCASSLGGGAYNEQFFGPGTRLTVL.

The J gene is TRBJ2-5, the V gene TRBV5-1, with TRBD2 matching over 8 bases. Germline V gene data show CDR1 as SGHRS and CDR2 as YFSETQ. CDR3 size: 14 residues. The V and J ends lost 1 base and 5 bases, in that order; junction bases with no gene match: 4. The CDR3 DNA is TGCGCCAGCAGCTTGAACGGGGGGGCGGAGACCCAGTACTTC. Its translation: CASSLNGGAETQYF.

V is TRBV29-1 and J is TRBJ2-5, with 7 nucleotides matching TRBD1. Looked up from germline, CDR1 is SQVTM and CDR2 is ANQGSEA. CDR3 length: 15 residues. Losses at the gene ends were 5 bases for V and 2 bases for J; bases not matched to a gene: 11. CDR3 nucleotides: TGCAGCGTTTCACCCAAGGGGGCAGGTCAAGAGACCCAGTACTTC. As protein: CSVSPKGAGQETQYF.

This rearrangement joins TRBV24-1 to TRBJ2-3; D may be TRBD1 or TRBD2 (5 bases each). The CDR3 is 16 amino acids. Between the trimmed V and J ends, which lost 1 base and 1 base, there was a span of 11 bases. Germline CDR1 and CDR2: KGHDR and SFDVKD. DNA for the CDR3: TGTGCCACCAGTGATTTTGGGGGTTCGGGCACAGATACGCAGTATTTT. Its translation is CATSDFGGSGTDTQYF.

The chain links TRBV6-6 to TRBJ1-4; 7 positions agree with TRBD1. Looked up from germline, CDR1 is MNHNY and CDR2 is SVGAGI (reference sequence). V lost 5 bases and J lost 5; bases outside the gene matches: 5. CDR3 length: 14 residues. CDR3 nucleotides: TGTGCCAGCAGTCCGACAGGGCTAAATGAAAAACTGTTTTTT. Residues: CASSPTGLNEKLFF.

The V gene is TRBV24-1, the J gene TRBJ2-3, with 10 nucleotides matching TRBD1. CDR3 length: 16 amino acids. Germline assignment: CDR1 KGHDR and CDR2 SFDVKD. V was clipped by 4 bases and J by 1 base; unmatched bases: 4. In DNA form, the CDR3 reads TGTGCCACCAGTGACCCGGGGACAGGGGGCACAGATACGCAGTATTTT. Translation gives CATSDPGTGGTDTQYF.

CDR3 in amino acids: CASSFQLNTEAFF. CDR3 DNA: TGTGCCAGCAGTTTTCAGTTGAACACTGAAGCTTTCTTT. The chain uses TRBV12-3 or TRBV12-4 and TRBJ1-1; no firm D call. The CDR3 runs to 13 residues. Trimming pared 3 bases from V and 0 bases from J, leaving 5 bases between.

This clone occurred a few times. This sequence joins TRBV7-8 and TRBJ2-1; perhaps TRBD1 as D (6 bases). V gave up 5 bases and J gave up 9 bases, with 8 bases separating them. Germline V lookup: CDR1 SGHVS, CDR2 FQNEAQ. The CDR3 totals 11 residues. CDR3: CASSQGGEQFF. The CDR3 DNA reads TGTGCCAGCAGCCAAGGGGGTGAGCAGTTCTTC.

This chain connects TRBV10-2 to TRBJ1-5, with D perhaps TRBD1 (6 bases). From germline, CDR1 is WSHSY and CDR2 SAAADI. The V and J ends lost 3 bases and 1 base respectively, with 10 bases between them. The CDR3 covers 15 residues. As DNA, the CDR3 is TGCGCCAGCAGTGATTCAGGGGTCAGCAATCAGCCCCAGCATTTT. It codes for CASSDSGVSNQPQHF.